These 20 T cell receptor beta chains were sequenced from one sample in a study of control samples from healthy donors and cancer patients. The assay was immunoSEQ multiplex PCR, and TCRdb's table has in-frame clones only and misses some. This table holds about 75,000 clones, around 94% found once. The sequencing sample was made of blood. These receptor sequences come from a woman in her 40s in good health.

The chain employs TRBV19 and TRBJ2-1, with 8 bases lining up with TRBD1. J was trimmed by 8 bases and V by 8 bases; bases with no gene match: 8. There are 13 residues in the CDR3. The V gene's germline CDR1 is LNHDA and CDR2 SQIVND (reference sequence). CDR3 sequence (DNA): TGTGCCAGTCGGGACAGGCCAGGGGATGAGCAGTTCTTC. Its protein is CASRDRPGDEQFF.

This clone was recorded once. V usage is TRBV5-1 and J usage is TRBJ2-5; the D gene is possibly TRBD2 (6 bases). Trimming took 4 bases from V and 2 from J, leaving 6 bases between them. The CDR3 loop spans 12 amino acids. CDR1 SGHRS and CDR2 YFSETQ come from the germline V gene. In nucleotides, the CDR3 is TGCGCCAGCAGCGGGACTCAAGAGACCCAGTACTTC. Translation gives CASSGTQETQYF. Combining the CDR3 with reference TRBV5-1 and TRBJ2-5 gives the whole variable domain KAGVTQTPRYLIKTRGQQVTLSCSPISGHRSVSWYQQTPGQGLQFLFEYFSETQRNKGNFPGRFSGRQFSNSRSEMNVSTLELGDSALYLCASSGTQETQYFGPGTRLLVL.

The rearrangement joins TRBV4-1 to TRBJ1-1; 7 bases are a match to TRBD1. V shed 1 base, J shed 4 bases, and the junction held 9 bases outside the gene matches. The CDR3 has 16 residues. In germline, CDR1 is MGHRA, CDR2 YSYEKL. DNA of the CDR3: TGCGCCAGCAGCCAAGGCCCCCAGGGGGGAGGCACTGAAGCTTTCTTT. As protein: CASSQGPQGGGTEAFF.

The chain combines TRBV20-1 with TRBJ2-5, with 12 bases fitting TRBD2. After removal of 3 bases from V and 5 bases from J, the junction contained 16 bases not matched to a gene. CDR3 length: 18 residues. Germline values: CDR1 DFQATT, CDR2 SNEGSKA (reference sequence). CDR3 nucleotides: TGCAGTGCTAGTCGGGTTCACAGACTAGCGGGAGAAGAGGAGACCCAGTACTTC. Its translation: CSASRVHRLAGEEETQYF.

The sample holds one count of this clone. V and J are TRBV5-1 and TRBJ1-2; D unresolved. The V and J ends lost 3 bases and 8 bases respectively, with 17 bases between them. The CDR3 totals 14 residues. Looked up from germline, CDR1 is SGHRS and CDR2 is YFSETQ. For the CDR3, the DNA is TGCGCCAGCAGCTCTGCCGCCGGAACGGGGGGCTACACCTTC. Its translation: CASSSAAGTGGYTF.

The gene calls are TRBV5-1 and TRBJ1-1, with 7 bases fitting TRBD1. Per the germline V gene, CDR1 is SGHRS and CDR2 is YFSETQ. The J segment lost 6 bases and the V segment lost 5 bases, leaving 7 bases of the junction unmatched. The CDR3 extends over 13 amino acids. CDR3 residues: CASSRRGRAEAFF. The CDR3, as DNA: TGCGCCAGCAGTCGAAGGGGGCGGGCTGAAGCTTTCTTT.

This rearrangement joins TRBV11-3 to TRBJ2-3; D not resolved. Germline CDR1 SGHNT, CDR2 YENEEA. V lost 0 bases, J lost 0 bases, and 4 bases lay in between. The CDR3 spans 14 residues. The CDR3 loop reads CASSLDPSTDTQYF. In nucleotides, the CDR3 is TGTGCCAGCAGCTTAGATCCGAGCACAGATACGCAGTATTTT.

This chain uses TRBV3-1 (or the pseudogene TRBV3-2) with TRBJ1-1; no reliable D call. Germline V lookup: CDR1 LGHDT, CDR2 YNNKEL (reference sequence). The CDR3 sequence is 13 residues long. Between the trimmed V and J ends, which lost 4 bases and 10 bases, there was a span of 16 bases. For the CDR3, the DNA is TGTGCCAGCAGCCCGACGGGCGAAGGGCTAGCTTTCTTT. It is translated as CASSPTGEGLAFF.

CDR3 sequence: CASSLRLAGLDPTDTQYF. The CDR3 DNA reads as TGTGCCAGCAGCTTAAGACTAGCGGGGCTGGACCCCACAGATACGCAGTATTTT. The rearrangement uses TRBV7-8 and TRBJ2-3; 11 bases align to TRBD2. Germline CDR1 reads SGHVS; CDR2 reads FQNEAQ. Germline trimming cut 2 bases from V and 2 bases from J; bases unmatched to any gene: 9. The length of the CDR3 is 18 residues.

The chain couples TRBV6-4 to TRBJ1-5; D is ambiguous. In germline, CDR1 is MRHNA, CDR2 SNTAGT. The length of the CDR3 is 13 residues. Trimming pared 2 bases from V and 4 bases from J, leaving 6 bases between. The CDR3 sequence: CASSDGENQPQHF. For the CDR3, the DNA is TGTGCCAGCAGTGACGGCGAAAATCAGCCCCAGCATTTT.

This chain joins TRBV7-2 and TRBJ2-1; weak D call: TRBD2 (6 bases). The CDR3 length is 13 residues. Germline V lookup: CDR1 SGHTA, CDR2 FQGNSA. V shed 0 bases and J shed 6 bases, with 6 bases lying between them. DNA of the CDR3: TGTGCCAGCAGCTTAGCCGGGGGCAATGAGCAGTTCTTC. This gives the protein CASSLAGGNEQFF.

The chain recombines TRBV5-1 with TRBJ1-1, with D perhaps TRBD1 (6 bases). Germline V gene sequence: CDR1 SGHRS, CDR2 YFSETQ. This CDR3 is built from 14 residues. V was clipped by 6 bases and J by 0 bases, with 12 bases between them. The CDR3 reads CASTGGTMNTEAFF. CDR3 in DNA: TGCGCCAGCACCGGGGGGACAATGAACACTGAAGCTTTCTTT.

This rearrangement joins TRBV12-3 or TRBV12-4 to TRBJ2-1, with 11 positions matching TRBD1. The CDR3 extends over 12 amino acids. V was pared by 6 bases and J by 9 bases, with 1 base of the junction left unmatched. The CDR3 region is CASRGTGGEQFF. The CDR3 nucleotides are TGTGCCAGCAGGGGGACAGGGGGTGAGCAGTTCTTC.

The chain links TRBV6-5 to TRBJ1-1; D may be TRBD1 (6 bases). CDR3 length: 13 residues. Germline V gene lookup returns CDR1 MNHEY and CDR2 SVGAGI. V dropped 7 bases and J dropped 8 bases, with 17 bases sitting between them. The CDR3, as DNA: TGTGCCAGCAAGGACAGAATTGGGCAGGAAGCTTTCTTT. This sequence encodes CASKDRIGQEAFF.

The J gene is TRBJ2-5, the V gene TRBV4-1; D unclear. Trimming took off 1 base at V and 1 base at J, with 4 bases between the two ends. The germline CDR1 and CDR2 sequences are MGHRA and YSYEKL. The CDR3 runs 13 residues. The CDR3 nucleotides read TGCGCCAGCAGCCAAGGGGTCCAAGAGACCCAGTACTTC. Translating it yields CASSQGVQETQYF.

This CDR3 is CAWMGEGRDEQFF. The CDR3 DNA is TGTGCCTGGATGGGGGAGGGCCGGGATGAGCAGTTCTTC. V usage is TRBV30 and J usage is TRBJ2-1; 7 bases align to TRBD2. Germline V CDR1 and CDR2: GTSNPN, SVGIG (reference sequence). Unmatched junction bases numbered 8, after V lost 4 bases and J lost 8 bases. CDR3 length: 13 amino acids.

J is TRBJ2-7 and V is TRBV5-4; D call uncertain. V shed 1 base and J shed 3 bases, with 14 bases lying between them. CDR1 is SGHNT and CDR2 is YYREEE in the germline V gene (reference sequence). The CDR3 sequence is 15 residues long. The CDR3 nucleotides are TGTGCCAGCAGCTTGAATTCGGCTCTGCTCTACGAGCAGTACTTC. It codes for CASSLNSALLYEQYF.

This CDR3 reads CASNTGILMNTEAFF. CDR3 DNA: TGTGCCAGCAATACCGGGATCCTTATGAACACTGAAGCTTTCTTT. The rearrangement uses TRBV27 and TRBJ1-1; the D is unclear. V lost 7 bases and J lost 0, with 15 bases in between. CDR1 is MNHEY and CDR2 is SMNVEV in the germline V gene (reference sequence). The CDR3 is made up of 15 amino acids.

The CDR3 bases are TGTGCCAGCTCACCACTTTCCGGGACAGGGACTTCTTCCGGCTACACCTTC. Translation gives CASSPLSGTGTSSGYTF. The V call is TRBV18, the J call TRBJ1-2, with 9 bases matching TRBD1. CDR1 KGHSH and CDR2 LQKENI come from the germline V gene. The CDR3 totals 17 residues. V lost 1 base to trimming and J lost 8 bases; unmatched junction nucleotides: 14.

The gene calls are TRBV24-1 and TRBJ2-7, with a possible D match to TRBD2 (5 bases). Germline CDR1 reads KGHDR; CDR2 reads SFDVKD. Trimming cost V 4 bases and J 3 bases, with 12 bases left between them. This CDR3 has 14 residues. The CDR3 spells CATSDPGRDYEQYF. Written as DNA, the CDR3 is TGTGCCACCAGTGACCCCGGACGGGACTACGAGCAGTACTTC.